This TCR beta chain is from a study of blood T cells in healthy people across ages. In the case of this clonotype: The antigen is not known.

Study results and caveats: Per million T cells, the diversity of TCR beta decreased roughly linearly as age advanced. With unsorted PBMCs, a conclusive comparison of naive versus antigen-experienced cells was not possible.

It was with a sample-barcoded 5' primer and a J-beta primer mix that a second PCR of roughly 7 to 12 cycles was run. Any given sample supplied a minimum of 2.5 million CDR3-containing paired-end reads. MiXCR was run by TCRdb on the 5' RACE reads, yielding one entry per CDR3 protein. The repertoire consists of about 810,000 distinct CDR3 sequences, with 35% to 40% occurring once and the leading ten covering approximately 12%. Deletions cut 6 bases from V and 7 bases from J, with 9 bases between. The CDR3 has 11 residues. The J gene is TRBJ1-2, the V gene TRBV12-3 or TRBV12-4; TRBD1 might be the D (5 bases). The TCR was taken from a man younger than 35 in good health. Specimen: blood. The CDR3 sequence: CASRVRGGYTF. CDR3 coding DNA: TGTGCCAGCAGGGTGAGGGGTGGCTACACCTTC.